This T cell receptor (beta chain) was captured in a study of early T cells in non-severe SARS-CoV-2 infection (dated by TCRdb to about 2021). Looking at the study overall: Bulk RNA from unsorted whole blood was used for TCR sequencing, so alpha and beta chains could not be paired.

This was a case-control study nested in a cohort of healthcare workers in London, UK, who had nasopharyngeal swab PCR tests and blood samples taken every week. Healthcare workers were recruited between 23 and 31 March 2020, during the week of the UK lockdown, and were followed weekly for up to about 15 weeks. Paper-wide results and their limitations: VDJdb matching was skewed toward anti-spike CD8 responses, so virus-specific expansions were likely underestimated and private and CD4 specificities were missed.

Via the germline V gene, CDR1 is SQVTM and CDR2 ANQGSEA. V is cut by 6 bases and J by 0 bases, and the space between the germline ends is 21 bases. Measured from the cysteine to the phenylalanine, the CDR3 is 17 residues long. Solely the CDR3 DNA is kept, with 51 bases framed from the first base. This clonotype has ten or more counts. The target of this receptor is not known. No much larger clone is present one base from it, and per-base qualities are unavailable. The protocol used for the library was 5' RACE. The reads were generated on a NextSeq 500. To correct for sequencing error and PCR bias, the TCR library protocol tagged individual cDNA molecules with unique molecular identifiers. Both TCR alpha and beta chains were sequenced, and tight co-correlation was observed between alpha and beta sequence abundances in each sample. Per the source publication's procedure: V gene, J gene and CDR3 annotation of TCR sequences was performed with Decombinator V4. TCRs were defined as expanded if a significant change between any two time points was detected under a Poisson model with p below 0.0001. TCR abundances were normalised to the total number of TCRs sequenced per sample and were expressed as counts per million. MAIT TCRs were defined by TRAV1-2 paired with TRAJ12, TRAJ20 or TRAJ33, and iNKT TCRs by TRAV10 paired with TRAJ18. VDJdb, accessed on 1 November 2021, was searched for TCRs annotated for CMV, EBV and SARS-CoV-2, and TCRs annotated for more than one antigen were excluded. TCRdb trimmed the raw reads at Q25, called clones with MiXCR and kept productive beta chains. Each entry is one CDR3 protein sequence, shown with its most common DNA and genes. The V and J calls and clone size come from TCRdb's table, not from the authors' own analysis. This sample gives roughly 25,000 distinct CDR3 sequences in total; approximately 3.9% of them show up just once. Of the sample, approximately 4.7% is held by the ten largest clones.

Sequenced material: whole blood. This sequence was found in an adult who was a healthcare worker with PCR-confirmed SARS-CoV-2 infection or an uninfected control (not recorded which). This receptor chain uses TRBV29-1 and TRBJ2-1, with a tentative D gene TRBD1 over 5 matching bases. The nucleotide sequence reads as follows: TGCAGCGTCCGCCAAAGGGGTATTTCCCACTCCTACAATGAGCAGTTCTTC. This gives the protein CSVRQRGISHSYNEQFF.